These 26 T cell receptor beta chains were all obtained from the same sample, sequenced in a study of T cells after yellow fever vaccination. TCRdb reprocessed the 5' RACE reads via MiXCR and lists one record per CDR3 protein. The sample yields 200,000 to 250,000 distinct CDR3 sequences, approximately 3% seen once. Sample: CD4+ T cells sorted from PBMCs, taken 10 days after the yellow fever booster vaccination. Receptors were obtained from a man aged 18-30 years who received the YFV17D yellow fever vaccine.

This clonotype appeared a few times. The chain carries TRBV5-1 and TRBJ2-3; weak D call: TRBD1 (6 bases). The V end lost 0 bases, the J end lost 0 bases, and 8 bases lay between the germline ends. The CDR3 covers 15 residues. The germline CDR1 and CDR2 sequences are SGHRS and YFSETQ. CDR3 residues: CASSLDTGSTDTQYF. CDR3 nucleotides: TGCGCCAGCAGCTTGGATACAGGGAGCACAGATACGCAGTATTTT.

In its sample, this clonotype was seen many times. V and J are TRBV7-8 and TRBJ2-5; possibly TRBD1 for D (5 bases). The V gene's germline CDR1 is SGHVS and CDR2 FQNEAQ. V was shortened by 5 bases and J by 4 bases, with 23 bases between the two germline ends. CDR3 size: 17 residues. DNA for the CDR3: TGTGCCAGCAGCGTACGCTCCTGGGGCCGGAGAGGAGAGACCCAGTACTTC. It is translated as CASSVRSWGRRGETQYF.

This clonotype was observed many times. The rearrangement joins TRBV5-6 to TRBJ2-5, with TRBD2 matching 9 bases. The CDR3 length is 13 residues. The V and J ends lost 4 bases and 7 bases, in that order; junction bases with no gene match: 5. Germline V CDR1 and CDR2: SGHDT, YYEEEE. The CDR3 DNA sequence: TGTGCCAGCAGCCTTGCGACTAGCGGGACCCAGTACTTC. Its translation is CASSLATSGTQYF.

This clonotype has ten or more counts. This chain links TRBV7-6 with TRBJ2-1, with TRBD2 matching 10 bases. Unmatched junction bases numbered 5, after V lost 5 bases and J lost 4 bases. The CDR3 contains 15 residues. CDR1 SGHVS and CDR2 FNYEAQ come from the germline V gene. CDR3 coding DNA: TGTGCCAGCAGCACCAGCGGGGGGGCTTACAATGAGCAGTTCTTC. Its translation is CASSTSGGAYNEQFF.

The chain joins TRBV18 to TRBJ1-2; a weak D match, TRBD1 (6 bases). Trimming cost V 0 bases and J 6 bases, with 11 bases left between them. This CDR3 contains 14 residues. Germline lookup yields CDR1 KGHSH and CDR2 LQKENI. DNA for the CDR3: TGTGCCAGCTCACCACCGGGGGGGCCCCATGGCTACACCTTC. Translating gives CASSPPGGPHGYTF.

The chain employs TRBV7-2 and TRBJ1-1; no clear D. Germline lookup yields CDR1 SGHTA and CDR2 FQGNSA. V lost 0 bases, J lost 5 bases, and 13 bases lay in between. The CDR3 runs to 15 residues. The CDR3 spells CASSLAGAGGTEAFF. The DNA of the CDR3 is TGTGCCAGCAGCTTAGCAGGTGCGGGCGGGACTGAAGCTTTCTTT.

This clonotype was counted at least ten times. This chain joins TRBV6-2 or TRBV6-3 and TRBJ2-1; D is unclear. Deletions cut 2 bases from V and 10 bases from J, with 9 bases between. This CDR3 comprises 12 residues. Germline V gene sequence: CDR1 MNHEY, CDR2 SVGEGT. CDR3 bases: TGTGCCAGCAGTTACGGCCTCCGGGAGCAGTTCTTC. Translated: CASSYGLREQFF.

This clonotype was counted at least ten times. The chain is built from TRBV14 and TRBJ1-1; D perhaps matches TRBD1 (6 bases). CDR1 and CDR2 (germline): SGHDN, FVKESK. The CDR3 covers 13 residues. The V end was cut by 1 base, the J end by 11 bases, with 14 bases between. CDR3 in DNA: TGTGCCAGCAGCCAAGTGAGATGGGGGGCGGCTTTCTTT. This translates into CASSQVRWGAAFF.

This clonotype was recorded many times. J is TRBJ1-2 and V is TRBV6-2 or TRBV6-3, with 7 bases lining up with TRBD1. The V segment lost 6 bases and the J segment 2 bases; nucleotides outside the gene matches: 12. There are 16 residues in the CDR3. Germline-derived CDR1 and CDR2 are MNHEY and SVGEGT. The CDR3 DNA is TGTGCCAGCAGATACGCTGGACAGGCGGAAAACTATGGCTACACCTTC. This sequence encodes CASRYAGQAENYGYTF.

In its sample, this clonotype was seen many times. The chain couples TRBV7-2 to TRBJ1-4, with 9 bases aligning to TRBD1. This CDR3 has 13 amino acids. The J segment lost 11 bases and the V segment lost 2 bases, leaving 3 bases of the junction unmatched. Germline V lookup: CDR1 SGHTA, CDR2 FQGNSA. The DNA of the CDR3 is TGTGCCAGCAGCTTAAGGACAGGGGATAAACTGTTTTTT. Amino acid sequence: CASSLRTGDKLFF.

CDR3 coding DNA: TGCGCCAGCAGCTTTGGGACCCCCCAAGATACGCAGTATTTT. Amino acid sequence: CASSFGTPQDTQYF. The rearrangement joins TRBV5-1 to TRBJ2-3; either TRBD1 or TRBD2 may fit D (5 bases each). Per germline, CDR1 SGHRS and CDR2 YFSETQ. This CDR3 spans 14 amino acids. Trimming removed 2 bases from V and 5 bases from J, with 12 bases in between.

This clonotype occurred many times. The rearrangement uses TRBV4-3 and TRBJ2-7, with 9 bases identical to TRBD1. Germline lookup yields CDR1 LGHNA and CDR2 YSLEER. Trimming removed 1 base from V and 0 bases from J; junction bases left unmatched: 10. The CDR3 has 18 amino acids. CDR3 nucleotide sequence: TGCGCCAGCAGCCAAGGGTTAACCGGACAGGGGCACTCCTACGAGCAGTACGTC. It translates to CASSQGLTGQGHSYEQYV.

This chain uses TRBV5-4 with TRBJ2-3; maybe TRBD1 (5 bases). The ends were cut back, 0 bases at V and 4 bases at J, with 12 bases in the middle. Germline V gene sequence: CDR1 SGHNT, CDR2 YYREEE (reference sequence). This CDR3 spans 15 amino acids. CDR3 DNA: TGTGCCAGCAGCTTGGAAAGGGGCGCTTCAGATACGCAGTATTTT. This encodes CASSLERGASDTQYF.

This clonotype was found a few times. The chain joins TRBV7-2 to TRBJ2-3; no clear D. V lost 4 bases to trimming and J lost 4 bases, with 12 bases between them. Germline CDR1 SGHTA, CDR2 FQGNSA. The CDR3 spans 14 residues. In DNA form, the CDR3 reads TGTGCCAGCAGCTCCTCTGCTGGTCCAGATACGCAGTATTTT. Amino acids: CASSSSAGPDTQYF.

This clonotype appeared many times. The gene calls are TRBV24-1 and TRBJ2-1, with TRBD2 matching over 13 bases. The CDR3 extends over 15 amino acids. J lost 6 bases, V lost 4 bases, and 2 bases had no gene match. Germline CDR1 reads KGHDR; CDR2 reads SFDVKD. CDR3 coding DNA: TGTGCCACCAGTGACTGGACTAGCGGGGGCAATGAGCAGTTCTTC. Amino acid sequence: CATSDWTSGGNEQFF.

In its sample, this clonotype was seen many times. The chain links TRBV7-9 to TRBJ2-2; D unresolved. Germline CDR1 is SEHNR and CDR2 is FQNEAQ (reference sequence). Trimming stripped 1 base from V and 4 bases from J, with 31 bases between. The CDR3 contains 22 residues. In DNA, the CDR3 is TGTGCCAGCAGCTTAGACCCCCTTGGGATAGGAGCCCAGAAAAGAGGCACCGGGGAGCTGTTTTTT. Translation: CASSLDPLGIGAQKRGTGELFF.

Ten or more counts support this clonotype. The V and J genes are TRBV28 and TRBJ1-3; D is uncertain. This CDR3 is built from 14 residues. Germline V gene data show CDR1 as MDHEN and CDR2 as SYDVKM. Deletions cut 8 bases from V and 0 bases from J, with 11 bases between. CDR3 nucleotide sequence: TGTGCCAGCGGAGACTTCCTCTCTGGAAACACCATATATTTT. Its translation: CASGDFLSGNTIYF.

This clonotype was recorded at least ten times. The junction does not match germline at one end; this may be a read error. This chain's CDR3 is CASSAITGQVSTEAFF. DNA of the CDR3: TGTGCTAGCAGCGCGATTACGGGACAAGTATCTACTGAAGCTTTCTTT. This sequence joins TRBV7-7 and TRBJ1-1, with TRBD1 as a possible D gene (6 bases). Germline loops: CDR1 SSHAT, CDR2 FNYEAQ (reference sequence). The CDR3 is made up of 16 amino acids.

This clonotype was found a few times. CDR3 sequence (DNA): TGTGCCAGCAGCTTAGTCCCCCCCGGGGTTGGTTTGGGCACTGAAGCTTTCTTT. Its translation: CASSLVPPGVGLGTEAFF. V is TRBV7-2 and J is TRBJ1-1; D is unclear. Germline V lookup: CDR1 SGHTA, CDR2 FQGNSA. This CDR3 is 18 amino acids long. V was clipped by 1 base and J by 4 bases, with 22 bases between them.

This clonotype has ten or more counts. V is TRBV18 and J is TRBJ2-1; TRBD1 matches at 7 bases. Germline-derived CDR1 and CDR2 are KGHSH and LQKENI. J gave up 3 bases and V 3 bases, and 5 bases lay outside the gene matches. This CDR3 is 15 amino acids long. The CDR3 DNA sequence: TGTGCCAGCTCACCCCGGGACAGCATCTACAATGAGCAGTTCTTC. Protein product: CASSPRDSIYNEQFF.

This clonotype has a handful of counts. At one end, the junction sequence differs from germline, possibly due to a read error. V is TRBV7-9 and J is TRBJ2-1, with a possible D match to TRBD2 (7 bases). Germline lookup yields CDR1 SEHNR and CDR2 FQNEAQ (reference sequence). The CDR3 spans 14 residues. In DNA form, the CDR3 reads TGTGCCAGCAGCTTAGTTGGGGGGGGGCGTGAGCATTTCTTC. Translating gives CASSLVGGGREHFF.

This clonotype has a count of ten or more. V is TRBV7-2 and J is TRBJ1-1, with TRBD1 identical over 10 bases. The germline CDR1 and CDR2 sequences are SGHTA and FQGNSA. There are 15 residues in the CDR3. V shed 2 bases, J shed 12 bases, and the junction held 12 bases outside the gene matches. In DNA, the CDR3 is TGTGCCAGCAGCTTATTTCCGGGACAGGGGCTAGAAACTTTCTTT. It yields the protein CASSLFPGQGLETFF.

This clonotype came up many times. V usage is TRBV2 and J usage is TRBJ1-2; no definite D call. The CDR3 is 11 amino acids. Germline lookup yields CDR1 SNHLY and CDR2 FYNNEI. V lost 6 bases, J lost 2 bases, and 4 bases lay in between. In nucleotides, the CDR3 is TGTGCCAGCAGGCAGAACTATGGCTACACCTTC. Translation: CASRQNYGYTF.

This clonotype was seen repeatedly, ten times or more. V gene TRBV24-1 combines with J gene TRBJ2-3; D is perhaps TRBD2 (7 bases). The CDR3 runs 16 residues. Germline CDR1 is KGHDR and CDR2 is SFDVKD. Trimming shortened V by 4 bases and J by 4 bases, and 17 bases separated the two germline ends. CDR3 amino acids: CATSEAQGRDPDTQYF. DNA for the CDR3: TGTGCCACCAGTGAGGCCCAGGGGAGGGACCCAGATACGCAGTATTTT.

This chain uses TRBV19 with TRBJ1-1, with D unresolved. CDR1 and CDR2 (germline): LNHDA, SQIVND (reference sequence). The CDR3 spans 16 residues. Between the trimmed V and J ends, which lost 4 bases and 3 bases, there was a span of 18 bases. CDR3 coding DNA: TGTGCCAGTAGTAGAGGGTCCGCTTCGGGGTACACTGAAGCTTTCTTT. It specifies CASSRGSASGYTEAFF.

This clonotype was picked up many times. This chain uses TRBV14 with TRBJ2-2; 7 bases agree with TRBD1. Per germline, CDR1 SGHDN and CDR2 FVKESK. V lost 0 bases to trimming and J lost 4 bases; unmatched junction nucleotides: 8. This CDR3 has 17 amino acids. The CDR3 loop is CASSQEKGTVLTGELFF. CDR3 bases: TGTGCCAGCAGCCAAGAAAAAGGGACAGTCCTCACCGGGGAGCTGTTTTTT. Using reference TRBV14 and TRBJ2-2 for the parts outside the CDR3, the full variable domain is EAGVTQFPSHSVIEKGQTVTLRCDPISGHDNLYWYRRVMGKEIKFLLHFVKESKQDESGMPNNRFLAERTGGTYSTLKVQPAELEDSGVYFCASSQEKGTVLTGELFFGEGSRLTVL.